This T cell receptor (beta chain) comes out of a study of tumor and adjacent non-tumor tissue in lung cancer. CDR3 length equals 14 residues. The V end was cut by 8 bases, the J end by 9 bases, with 20 bases between. In germline, CDR1 is MNHEY, CDR2 SVGEGT. The template was RNA from unsorted bulk tissue. The normal lung tissue was taken more than 3 cm from the tumor edge. The library came from three nested PCR rounds adapted from ARM-PCR protocols. TCRdb itself ran the multiplex PCR reads through MiXCR, one entry per CDR3 protein. The profile shows 85,000 to 130,000 distinct CDR3 sequences, around three fifths of them singletons.

The sequencing input was distant non-tumor lung tissue. The source is a man aged 25 to 45 with non-small cell lung cancer. The rearrangement links TRBV6-2 or TRBV6-3 to TRBJ2-1; no reliable D call. The CDR3 here is CASEDLQSMCEQFF. The DNA of the CDR3 is TGTGCCAGCGAGGACCTACAGAGTATGTGTGAGCAGTTCTTC.